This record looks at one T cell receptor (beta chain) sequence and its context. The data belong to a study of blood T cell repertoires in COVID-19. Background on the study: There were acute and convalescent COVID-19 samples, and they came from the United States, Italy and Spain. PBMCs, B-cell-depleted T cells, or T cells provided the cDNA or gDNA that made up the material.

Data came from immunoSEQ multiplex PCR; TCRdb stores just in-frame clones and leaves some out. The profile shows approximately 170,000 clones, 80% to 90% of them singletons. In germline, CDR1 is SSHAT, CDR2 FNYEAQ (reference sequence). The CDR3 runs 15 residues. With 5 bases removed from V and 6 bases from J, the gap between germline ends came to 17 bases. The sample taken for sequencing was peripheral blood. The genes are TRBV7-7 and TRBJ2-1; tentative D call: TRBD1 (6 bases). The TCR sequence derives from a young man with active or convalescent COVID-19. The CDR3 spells CASSPTGGVSNEQFF. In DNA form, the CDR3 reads TGTGCCAGCAGCCCGACAGGCGGAGTCAGCAATGAGCAGTTCTTC.